This TCR beta chain was recovered during a study of blood T cell repertoires in COVID-19. As for the study in general: T cells, B-cell-depleted T cells, or PBMCs provided the cDNA or gDNA that served as material.

The length of the CDR3 is 15 residues. Germline CDR1 reads LNHDA; CDR2 reads SQIVND (reference sequence). V lost 6 bases to trimming and J lost 4 bases; unmatched junction nucleotides: 10. Original data processing: Amplification of reference gene primers provided the estimated nucleated cell counts. Data came from immunoSEQ multiplex PCR; TCRdb stores just in-frame clones and leaves some out. The V and J calls and clone size are taken from that table; D and trimming were inferred from the DNA. The sample holds 450,000 or so clones, approximately 90% seen once. This chain uses TRBV19 with TRBJ1-1, with 8 bases identical to TRBD1. Material: peripheral blood. The TCR was taken from a woman in her forties with COVID-19, enrolled during active disease. The CDR3 DNA reads TGTGCCAGTAGGCTCGGGACAGGTAAGGGCACTGAAGCTTTCTTT. This sequence encodes CASRLGTGKGTEAFF.